This T cell receptor beta chain was sequenced in a study of regulatory T cells in long-lasting Graves disease. Study context: Those Graves' patients who were newly diagnosed had been on antithyroid drugs under 3 months. General observations from the study: The sample size was small, and this may have reduced accuracy.

Germline CDR1 reads MNHNS; CDR2 reads SASEGT. V gave up 8 bases and J gave up 2 bases; unmatched junction bases: 6. The CDR3 runs to 14 residues. Time point meaning: newly diagnosed GD, antithyroid drugs for less than 3 months. PBMCs were the source of the RNA used for TCR sequencing. Patients all came to the study from an endocrinology department in Xi'an, China. Building the TCR beta libraries relied on iRepertoire HTBI primers, and CDR3 regions underwent Arm-PCR. One entry per CDR3 protein results from TCRdb running MiXCR on the multiplex PCR reads. The table lists fewer than 650,000 distinct CDR3 sequences, roughly 16% of them singletons. This clonotype was recorded at least ten times. Its antigen is currently unknown. A further study also used this sample, focusing on T cells in Graves' hyperthyroidism and ophthalmopathy. In that study: Ophthalmopathy was distinguished from stable hyperthyroidism by 13 V-J signatures.

The chain combines TRBV6-1 with TRBJ2-7; TRBD2 agrees at 10 bases. The receptor comes from a woman aged 30 to 39 with Graves disease. Material: peripheral blood mononuclear cells (PBMCs), obtained at new diagnosis, from a patient treated with antithyroid drugs. The CDR3 reads CASASGRGAYEQYF. The CDR3 bases are TGTGCCAGCGCAAGCGGGAGGGGCGCCTACGAGCAGTACTTC.